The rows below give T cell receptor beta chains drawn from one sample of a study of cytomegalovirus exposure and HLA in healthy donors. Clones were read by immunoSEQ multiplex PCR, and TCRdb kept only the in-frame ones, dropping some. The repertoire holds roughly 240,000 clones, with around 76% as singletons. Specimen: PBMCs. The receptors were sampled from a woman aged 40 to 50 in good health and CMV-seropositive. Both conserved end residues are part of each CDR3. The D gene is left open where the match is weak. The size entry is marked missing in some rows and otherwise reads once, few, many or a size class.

CDR3 protein: CASGGGGAKNIQYF
CDR3 DNA: TGTGCCAGTGGGGGCGGGGGGGCCAAAAACATTCAGTACTTC
clone size: NA
D gene: TRBD2
V gene: TRBV9
J gene: TRBJ2-4

CDR3 protein: CASSYPQVNYGYTF
CDR3 DNA: TGTGCCAGCAGTTACCCACAGGTGAACTATGGCTACACCTTC
clone size: NA
D gene: NA
V gene: TRBV6-6
J gene: TRBJ1-2

CDR3 protein: CAISGRDSTDTQYF
CDR3 DNA: TGTGCCATCAGTGGGAGAGACAGCACAGATACGCAGTATTTT
clone size: NA
D gene: NA
V gene: TRBV10-3
J gene: TRBJ2-3

CDR3 protein: CASSSHKDVWEMNTEAFF
CDR3 DNA: TGTGCCAGCAGCTCACACAAGGACGTTTGGGAGATGAACACTGAAGCTTTCTTT
clone size: NA
D gene: NA
V gene: TRBV7-9
J gene: TRBJ1-1

CDR3 protein: CANAHRGREMAQHF
CDR3 DNA: TGCGCCAATGCCCACAGGGGGCGTGAAATGGCCCAGCATTTT
clone size: few
D gene: TRBD1
V gene: TRBV10-2
J gene: TRBJ1-5

CDR3 protein: CASSWRDSYNEKLFF
CDR3 DNA: TGTGCCAGCAGCTGGCGGGACAGCTACAATGAAAAACTGTTTTTT
clone size: NA
D gene: TRBD1
V gene: TRBV5-6
J gene: TRBJ1-4

CDR3 protein: CASSTSGWANYEQYF
CDR3 DNA: TGCGCCAGCAGCACGTCAGGGTGGGCAAACTACGAGCAGTACTTC
clone size: NA
D gene: NA
V gene: TRBV5-1
J gene: TRBJ2-7

CDR3 protein: CASSRIAVSSYEQYF
CDR3 DNA: TGTGCCAGCAGCCGGATAGCGGTAAGCTCCTACGAGCAGTACTTC
clone size: NA
D gene: NA
V gene: TRBV5-4
J gene: TRBJ2-7

CDR3 protein: CASSQEVRVQETQYF
CDR3 DNA: TGCGCCAGCAGCCAAGAGGTCAGGGTCCAAGAGACCCAGTACTTC
clone size: NA
D gene: NA
V gene: TRBV4-3
J gene: TRBJ2-5

CDR3 protein: CASSLGSASTDTQYF
CDR3 DNA: TGTGCCAGCAGCTTGGGTAGCGCCTCCACAGATACGCAGTATTTT
clone size: NA
D gene: NA
V gene: TRBV5-4
J gene: TRBJ2-3

CDR3 protein: CASSQETDGYTF
CDR3 DNA: TGTGCCAGCAGCCAAGAAACGGATGGCTACACCTTC
clone size: once
D gene: NA
V gene: TRBV4-2
J gene: TRBJ1-2

CDR3 protein: CASSALRGGNYEQYF
CDR3 DNA: TGTGCCAGCAGCGCTCTACGTGGAGGGAACTACGAGCAGTACTTC
clone size: NA
D gene: NA
V gene: TRBV11-2
J gene: TRBJ2-7

CDR3 protein: CASSPLRGGYTGELFF
CDR3 DNA: TGTGCCAGCAGTCCTCTACGGGGGGGCTACACCGGGGAGCTGTTTTTT
clone size: NA
D gene: TRBD2
V gene: TRBV27
J gene: TRBJ2-2

CDR3 protein: CASSQNPSGAHYEQYF
CDR3 DNA: TGCGCCAGCAGCCAAAACCCTAGCGGGGCACACTACGAGCAGTACTTC
clone size: NA
D gene: TRBD2
V gene: TRBV4-1
J gene: TRBJ2-7

CDR3 protein: CASSLVSGGLEQYF
CDR3 DNA: TGTGCCAGCAGCTTGGTATCAGGGGGCCTCGAGCAGTACTTC
clone size: NA
D gene: TRBD1
V gene: TRBV5-4
J gene: TRBJ2-7

CDR3 protein: CASSQRALAGGNEQFF
CDR3 DNA: TGTGCCAGCAGCCAACGGGCGCTAGCGGGAGGAAATGAGCAGTTCTTC
clone size: NA
D gene: TRBD2
V gene: TRBV4-2
J gene: TRBJ2-1

CDR3 protein: CSVRRGDRGRNEQFF
CDR3 DNA: TGCAGCGTAAGAAGGGGAGACAGGGGGCGGAATGAGCAGTTCTTC
clone size: NA
D gene: TRBD1
V gene: TRBV29-1
J gene: TRBJ2-1

CDR3 protein: CATSRERLAGEFSENEQYF
CDR3 DNA: TGTGCCACCAGCAGAGAGCGACTGGCAGGGGAATTTTCGGAAAACGAGCAGTACTTC
clone size: few
D gene: NA
V gene: TRBV15
J gene: TRBJ2-7

CDR3 protein: CASRLAPKGGSYNEQFF
CDR3 DNA: TGTGCAAGTCGCTTAGCCCCAAAGGGGGGGTCTTACAATGAGCAGTTCTTC
clone size: NA
D gene: NA
V gene: TRBV12-2
J gene: TRBJ2-1

CDR3 protein: CASKRAGSYNEQFF
CDR3 DNA: TGTGCCAGCAAAAGGGCAGGGTCCTACAATGAGCAGTTCTTC
clone size: NA
D gene: NA
V gene: TRBV6-5
J gene: TRBJ2-1

CDR3 protein: CASSLRGSDYEQYF
CDR3 DNA: TGTGCCAGCAGCTTAAGGGGATCTGACTACGAGCAGTACTTC
clone size: NA
D gene: NA
V gene: TRBV7-9
J gene: TRBJ2-7

CDR3 protein: CASSLSTQPNTGELFF
CDR3 DNA: TGTGCCAGCAGCTTGTCGACACAACCTAACACCGGGGAGCTGTTTTTT
clone size: NA
D gene: NA
V gene: TRBV5-5
J gene: TRBJ2-2

CDR3 protein: CASSDRGETQYF
CDR3 DNA: TGTGCCAGTAGTGACAGGGGAGAGACCCAGTACTTC
clone size: NA
D gene: TRBD1
V gene: TRBV19
J gene: TRBJ2-5

CDR3 protein: CASSVEETESGGELFF
CDR3 DNA: TGTGCCAGCAGCGTAGAGGAGACCGAATCGGGCGGGGAGCTGTTTTTT
clone size: once
D gene: NA
V gene: TRBV9
J gene: TRBJ2-2

CDR3 protein: CASSPDRVSTEAFF
CDR3 DNA: TGTGCCAGCAGCCCGGACAGGGTGTCGACTGAAGCTTTCTTT
clone size: NA
D gene: TRBD1
V gene: TRBV7-2
J gene: TRBJ1-1

CDR3 protein: CASRAGSSSYNEQFF
CDR3 DNA: TGTGCCAGCCGAGCCGGGTCCAGCTCCTACAATGAGCAGTTCTTC
clone size: NA
D gene: NA
V gene: TRBV27
J gene: TRBJ2-1

CDR3 protein: CASSEPRVTGANVLTF
CDR3 DNA: TGCGCCAGCAGCGAACCCAGGGTTACTGGGGCCAACGTCCTGACTTTC
clone size: NA
D gene: NA
V gene: TRBV5-1
J gene: TRBJ2-6

CDR3 protein: CASSLVSSGSEQYF
CDR3 DNA: TGTGCCAGCAGCTTAGTAAGTAGCGGGAGCGAGCAGTACTTC
clone size: once
D gene: TRBD2
V gene: TRBV7-9
J gene: TRBJ2-7

CDR3 protein: CAWIGSSYNEQFF
CDR3 DNA: TGTGCCTGGATAGGGAGCTCCTACAATGAGCAGTTCTTC
clone size: few
D gene: NA
V gene: TRBV30
J gene: TRBJ2-1

CDR3 protein: CASSGTSRSYEQYF
CDR3 DNA: TGTGCCAGCAGCGGGACTAGCAGGTCCTACGAGCAGTACTTC
clone size: NA
D gene: TRBD2
V gene: TRBV2
J gene: TRBJ2-7

CDR3 protein: CASSFQGQRSSGNTIYF
CDR3 DNA: TGCGCCAGCAGCTTCCAGGGACAGAGAAGCTCTGGAAACACCATATATTTT
clone size: once
D gene: TRBD1
V gene: TRBV5-1
J gene: TRBJ1-3

CDR3 protein: CASSLVRVEEYGYTF
CDR3 DNA: TGTGCCAGTAGTCTAGTCAGGGTAGAGGAATATGGCTACACCTTC
clone size: NA
D gene: NA
V gene: TRBV19
J gene: TRBJ1-2

CDR3 protein: CAITAGRGVGYGYTF
CDR3 DNA: TGTGCCATCACAGCCGGCAGGGGGGTGGGATATGGCTACACCTTC
clone size: NA
D gene: TRBD1
V gene: TRBV10-3
J gene: TRBJ1-2

CDR3 protein: CAISDRGFDSPLHF
CDR3 DNA: TGTGCCATCAGTGACCGGGGGTTTGATTCCCCCCTCCACTTT
clone size: NA
D gene: NA
V gene: TRBV10-3
J gene: TRBJ1-6

CDR3 protein: CASSELSSGGADEQFF
CDR3 DNA: TGTGCCAGCAGTGAATTATCTAGCGGGGGGGCCGATGAGCAGTTCTTC
clone size: NA
D gene: TRBD2
V gene: TRBV25-1
J gene: TRBJ2-1

CDR3 protein: CASSLVGGLAVFDEQFF
CDR3 DNA: TGCGCCAGCAGCTTGGTGGGGGGGCTAGCAGTGTTCGATGAGCAGTTCTTC
clone size: NA
D gene: NA
V gene: TRBV5-1
J gene: TRBJ2-1